These 18 T cell receptor beta chains originate from one sample sequenced in a study of CD8 T cells in ankylosing spondylitis. TCRdb re-analysed the 5' RACE reads in MiXCR, keeping a single row per CDR3 protein. The sample has more than 95,000 distinct CDR3 sequences, about 8% seen once. The sequencing sample was made of blood, either unsorted or a sorted T cell fraction (not recorded which). These receptors came from a male donor with ankylosing spondylitis or in good health (not recorded which).

This clonotype was seen many times. J is TRBJ2-7 and V is TRBV7-2, with D uncertain. V lost 3 bases, J lost 5 bases, and 5 bases lay in between. Germline CDR1 is SGHTA and CDR2 is FQGNSA. This CDR3 spans 11 amino acids. The CDR3 here is CASSFLHEQYF. The DNA of the CDR3 is TGTGCCAGCAGCTTTCTCCACGAGCAGTACTTC.

On this clonotype: At one end, the junction sequence differs from germline, possibly due to a read error. V and J are TRBV4-2 and TRBJ2-7, with D possibly being TRBD2 (6 bases). Per germline, CDR1 LGHNA and CDR2 YNFKEQ. The CDR3 is made up of 16 amino acids. The CDR3 nucleotides are TGTGCCAGGAGCCCCGGGCTCCTCGGAGGGTTTGGCGAGCAGTACTTC. Translating gives CARSPGLLGGFGEQYF.

This clonotype was observed many times. The chain joins TRBV20-1 to TRBJ2-5, with 10 bases that match TRBD2. The germline CDR1 and CDR2 sequences are DFQATT and SNEGSKA (reference sequence). The CDR3 has 12 amino acids. Unmatched junction bases numbered 3, after V lost 6 bases and J lost 5 bases. CDR3 in amino acids: CSAQGLAETQYF. The CDR3 nucleotides read TGCAGTGCGCAGGGACTAGCGGAGACCCAGTACTTC.

This clonotype was detected a few times. The chain joins TRBV18 to TRBJ2-2, with D tentatively TRBD1 (5 bases). V lost 3 bases and J lost 0, with 11 bases in between. This CDR3 region has 16 residues. CDR1 is KGHSH, CDR2 LQKENI, per germline. The CDR3 loop reads CASSPTGGANTGELFF. Here the CDR3 DNA reads TGTGCCAGCTCACCCACAGGCGGCGCGAACACCGGGGAGCTGTTTTTT.

CDR3 coding DNA: TGTGCCAGCAGGCCACGGTGGGCAGCTGCCCACAATGAGCAGTTCTTC. Protein product: CASRPRWAAAHNEQFF. This rearrangement joins TRBV6-2 or TRBV6-3 to TRBJ2-1; no definite D call. V was pared by 6 bases and J by 5 bases, with 20 bases between. This CDR3 has 16 residues. The germline gives CDR1 MNHEY, CDR2 SVGEGT.

This clonotype was observed at least ten times. The chain couples TRBV20-1 to TRBJ2-2; D not certain. This CDR3 spans 13 amino acids. The ends were cut back, 2 bases at V and 2 bases at J, with 6 bases in the middle. Germline V gene sequence: CDR1 DFQATT, CDR2 SNEGSKA (reference sequence). CDR3 protein: CSARIGNTGELFF. CDR3 sequence (DNA): TGCAGTGCTAGAATAGGAAACACCGGGGAGCTGTTTTTT.

This clonotype was seen repeatedly, ten times or more. This chain joins TRBV5-1 and TRBJ1-2; maybe TRBD1 (5 bases). Germline CDR1 is SGHRS and CDR2 is YFSETQ. Trimming took off 3 bases at V and 5 bases at J, with 14 bases between the two ends. The CDR3 is 14 residues long. CDR3 residues: CASSSLTEGYGYTF. CDR3 bases: TGCGCCAGCAGCTCTCTGACGGAGGGGTATGGCTACACCTTC.

The rearrangement uses TRBV5-4 and TRBJ2-7, with TRBD2 matching over 7 bases. Trimming at V came to 4 bases and at J to 4 bases, leaving 8 bases not matched to a gene. Germline lookup yields CDR1 SGHNT and CDR2 YYREEE (reference sequence). The CDR3 runs to 14 residues. The CDR3 nucleotides are TGTGCCAGCAGCCCGGAGGAAGCGGGGTACGAGCAGTACTTC. Translated, it gives CASSPEEAGYEQYF. Filled out from reference TRBV5-4 and TRBJ2-7, the complete variable domain reads ETGVTQSPTHLIKTRGQQVTLRCSSQSGHNTVSWYQQALGQGPQFIFQYYREEENGRGNFPPRFSGLQFPNYSSELNVNALELDDSALYLCASSPEEAGYEQYFGPGTRLTVT.

The rearrangement links TRBV7-2 to TRBJ1-6, with D unresolved. The CDR3 has 17 amino acids. Trimming pared 2 bases from V and 6 bases from J, leaving 17 bases between. Germline CDR1 is SGHTA and CDR2 is FQGNSA. CDR3 amino acids: CASSLSASLSSNSPLHF. The DNA of the CDR3 is TGTGCCAGCAGCTTAAGCGCCAGCCTAAGCAGTAATTCACCCCTCCACTTT. The variable domain in full, with the rest retrieved from reference TRBV7-2 and TRBJ1-6, is GAGVSQSPSNKVTEKGKDVELRCDPISGHTALYWYRQSLGQGLEFLIYFQGNSAPDKSGLPSDRFSAERTGGSVSTLTIQRTQQEDSAVYLCASSLSASLSSNSPLHFGNGTRLTVT.

V usage is TRBV30 and J usage is TRBJ2-1; 8 bases align to TRBD2. With 7 bases clipped from V and 0 bases from J, the junction kept 8 bases outside the gene matches. Germline V gene sequence: CDR1 GTSNPN, CDR2 SVGIG (reference sequence). This CDR3 contains 15 residues. The CDR3 DNA reads as TGTGCCTCTAATCCCGGGACTAGCTCCTACAATGAGCAGTTCTTC. Amino acids: CASNPGTSSYNEQFF.

This clonotype was observed at least ten times. This chain joins TRBV20-1 and TRBJ2-1, with D possibly TRBD1 on 5 matching bases. The CDR3 is 16 residues long. Germline-derived CDR1 and CDR2 are DFQATT and SNEGSKA (reference sequence). With 5 bases removed from V and 10 bases from J, the gap between germline ends came to 27 bases. The CDR3 nucleotides are TGCAGTGCTCGATCCACCCCTCTGCAGGGCCTCGAAGAGCAGTTCTTC. As protein: CSARSTPLQGLEEQFF.

In this sample, this clonotype turned up many times. This chain joins TRBV3-1 and TRBJ2-4; D call uncertain. CDR1 is LGHDT, CDR2 YNNKEL, per germline (reference sequence). V shed 4 bases and J shed 8 bases, with 24 bases lying between them. The CDR3 is 17 amino acids. The CDR3 sequence is CASSPRTLPRPVDIQYF. The CDR3 bases are TGTGCCAGCAGCCCCAGGACGTTACCGAGGCCCGTAGACATTCAGTACTTC.

This clonotype occurred many times. The chain joins TRBV7-2 to TRBJ1-6; 11 positions match TRBD1. The CDR3 sequence is 16 residues long. The V and J ends lost 5 bases and 7 bases, in that order; junction bases with no gene match: 7. Per the germline V gene, CDR1 is SGHTA and CDR2 is FQGNSA. This CDR3 reads CASSPQGTGGNSPLHF. For the CDR3, the DNA is TGTGCCAGCAGCCCTCAAGGGACAGGGGGAAATTCACCCCTCCACTTT.

This clonotype showed up many times. The chain joins TRBV5-1 to TRBJ2-7, with D possibly TRBD1 on 6 matching bases. Germline V gives CDR1 SGHRS, CDR2 YFSETQ. Trimming took off 5 bases at V and 0 bases at J, with 18 bases between the two ends. The CDR3 runs to 16 residues. The CDR3 spells CASSLGQPTLSYEQYF. CDR3 in DNA: TGCGCCAGCAGTTTAGGACAGCCGACCCTCTCCTACGAGCAGTACTTC. Based on the CDR3 plus reference TRBV5-1 and TRBJ2-7, the full variable domain is KAGVTQTPRYLIKTRGQQVTLSCSPISGHRSVSWYQQTPGQGLQFLFEYFSETQRNKGNFPGRFSGRQFSNSRSEMNVSTLELGDSALYLCASSLGQPTLSYEQYFGPGTRLTVT.

This clonotype was detected many times. The chain is built from TRBV27 and TRBJ2-1, with D unresolved. V lost 2 bases and J lost 9, with 11 bases in between. The CDR3 runs 13 residues. The germline CDR1 and CDR2 sequences are MNHEY and SMNVEV (reference sequence). In DNA form, the CDR3 reads TGTGCCAGCAGTTTAGGGGAATCGTTTGAGCAGTTCTTC. Translating gives CASSLGESFEQFF.

J is TRBJ2-1 and V is TRBV20-1, with 8 nucleotides matching TRBD2. V shed 6 bases, J shed 0 bases, and the junction held 10 bases outside the gene matches. CDR1 and CDR2 from the germline V gene are DFQATT and SNEGSKA (reference sequence). The CDR3 is 16 amino acids. The CDR3 coding sequence is TGCAGTGCAATACTTGGACTAGCCAGCTCCTACAATGAGCAGTTCTTC. This translates into CSAILGLASSYNEQFF.

For the CDR3, the DNA is TGCGCCAGCAGCCAAGGGGCGGATAGAGGGCCCCAGCATTTT. This sequence encodes CASSQGADRGPQHF. The rearrangement joins TRBV4-1 to TRBJ1-5; no clear D. Between the trimmed V and J ends, which lost 1 base and 9 bases, there was a span of 13 bases. From germline, CDR1 is MGHRA and CDR2 YSYEKL. CDR3 length: 14 residues.

This clonotype has at least ten counts. The V gene is TRBV7-9, the J gene TRBJ2-5, with D possibly matching TRBD2 (6 bases). This CDR3 region has 14 residues. Germline CDR1 SEHNR, CDR2 FQNEAQ (reference sequence). Trimming removed 2 bases from V and 5 bases from J, with 12 bases in between. CDR3 sequence (DNA): TGTGCCAGCAGCTTAATGACTAGAGGGGAGACCCAGTACTTC. This translates into CASSLMTRGETQYF.